This entry describes one T cell receptor beta chain. Its antigen is currently unknown. Some clones are missing from TCRdb's copy, which holds only in-frame ones; the method was immunoSEQ multiplex PCR. The table has hundreds of thousands of clones, around 95% seen once. This specimen belongs to a study of shared clonotypes between healthy human individuals. Terminally differentiated effector memory CD45RA+ cells were excluded from the naive CD8 cells, which were CD45RO-negative and positively selected for CCR7. Findings and caveats of the study: Naive CD4 clonotypes overlapped across several donors at around 4.8%. Inspection by rarefaction showed sorted-subset sequencing to be incomplete despite large depth.

The CDR3 is 14 residues long. Germline CDR1 SGHNT, CDR2 YYREEE (reference sequence). J lost 8 bases, V lost 9 bases, and 14 bases had no gene match. The clonotype comes from a woman in her twenties or thirties in good health. The J gene is TRBJ2-3, the V gene TRBV5-4, with TRBD1 matching over 8 bases. The sequenced material came from naive CD8+ T cells sorted from blood. CDR3 bases: TGTGCCACCGCGGACAGGGTCGGTCCTGGTACGCAGTATTTT. Protein product: CATADRVGPGTQYF.